This TCR beta chain was obtained from a study of cytomegalovirus exposure and HLA in healthy donors. Study outcomes and limitations: Researchers reported in a later analysis that a missense DCLRE1C variant was tied to TCR beta V- and J-gene trimming. There were a few CMV-associated chains whose specificity for CMV antigens was confirmed in vitro. A later analysis reportedly identified an Asian-associated ancestry cluster as carrying fewer N-insertions than the approximately 730-donor mean. Most of the CMV-associated TCR beta chains (in a later analysis) appeared to be HLA-restricted.

The PCR ran on 60 Vbeta and 13 Jbeta primers. Using immunoSEQ multiplex PCR, the repertoire was profiled, and TCRdb retains in-frame clones only, with some absent. The sample shows about 160,000 clones, approximately 72% of them seen only once. As concerns this clone: Its target is not known.

The source is a female donor in good health and CMV-seronegative. The specimen sequenced was PBMCs.

This CDR3 reads CASSVPRGAPRDTGELFF. The CDR3 DNA sequence: TGTGCCAGCAGCGTACCAAGGGGCGCCCCTAGGGACACCGGGGAGCTGTTTTTT. V usage is TRBV9 and J usage is TRBJ2-2; a weak D match, TRBD1 (5 bases). Germline lookup yields CDR1 SGDLS and CDR2 YYNGEE. The CDR3 runs 18 residues. The V gene lost 1 base and the J gene lost 3 bases, with 19 bases spanning the gap.